The clone carrying this T cell receptor (beta chain) has just a few counts. This sample is part of a study of OX40 agonist ivuxolimab in advanced cancers. J gave up 5 bases and V 6 bases, and 5 bases lay outside the gene matches. The length of the CDR3 is 14 residues. Germline CDR1 is SGHNT and CDR2 is YENEEA. TCRdb's table, derived via immunoSEQ multiplex PCR, lists solely in-frame clones and lacks some. The sample holds tens of thousands of clones, around 80% seen once. V gene TRBV11-3 combines with J gene TRBJ2-7, with TRBD1 matching 12 bases. This receptor was taken from an adult with an advanced solid tumor such as melanoma, head and neck, liver or kidney cancer. Here the sequenced sample was CD4+ or CD8+ T cells sorted from blood, taken in a trial of the OX40 agonist ivuxolimab. CDR3 DNA: TGTGCCAGCAGGAGGGGACAGGGGGCCCACGAGCAGTACTTC. Protein sequence: CASRRGQGAHEQYF.